This T cell receptor beta chain was retrieved from a study of blood T cell repertoires in COVID-19. The table came from immunoSEQ multiplex PCR; TCRdb's copy has only in-frame clones and leaves some out. The profile covers about 200,000 clones, with roughly 76% appearing a single time and around 4.7% taken by the ten largest. This CDR3 is 12 amino acids long. Per the germline V gene, CDR1 is MGHRA and CDR2 is YSYEKL. Trimming removed 1 base from V and 7 bases from J, with 4 bases in between. V and J are TRBV4-1 and TRBJ2-2, with D uncertain. Sequencing was carried out using peripheral blood. This TCR was recovered from a human donor in a cohort sampled during active COVID-19. Here the CDR3 reads CASSQGGGELFF. Written as DNA, the CDR3 is TGCGCCAGCAGCCAAGGAGGCGGGGAGCTGTTTTTT.